These 24 T cell receptor beta chains were sequenced from one sample in a study of OX40 agonist ivuxolimab in advanced cancers. Clones were read by immunoSEQ multiplex PCR, and TCRdb kept only the in-frame ones, dropping some. The table shows around 60,000 clones, with around three quarters occurring only once. Specimen: CD4+ or CD8+ T cells sorted from blood, collected in a trial of the OX40 agonist ivuxolimab. These receptors were taken from an adult with an advanced solid tumor such as melanoma, head and neck, liver or kidney cancer.

The chain is built from TRBV7-8 and TRBJ2-7, with D hard to call. This CDR3 is 13 amino acids long. Germline V gene data show CDR1 as SGHVS and CDR2 as FQNEAQ. The V end lost 5 bases, the J end lost 6 bases, and 14 bases lay between the germline ends. In DNA form, the CDR3 reads TGTGCCAGCAGCGCGGTGCTGACGGGCGAGCAGTACTTC. This encodes CASSAVLTGEQYF.

The chain is built from TRBV19 and TRBJ1-1; 7 positions agree with TRBD1. The germline CDR1 and CDR2 sequences are LNHDA and SQIVND (reference sequence). V was clipped by 7 bases and J by 2 bases; unmatched bases: 7. The CDR3 covers 14 residues. The CDR3 bases are TGTGCCAGTAACAACGACAGGGCTAACACTGAAGCTTTCTTT. Translated, it gives CASNNDRANTEAFF.

The chain has TRBV28 and TRBJ2-7; 8 bases fit TRBD1. The CDR3 has 14 amino acids. Per germline, CDR1 MDHEN and CDR2 SYDVKM. Unmatched junction bases numbered 10, after V lost 6 bases and J lost 6 bases. In DNA, the CDR3 is TGTGCCAGCAGATACCCAGGGGGCTCAGGCGAGCAGTACTTC. Residues: CASRYPGGSGEQYF.

This rearrangement joins TRBV5-8 to TRBJ2-1, with unresolved D. Germline V lookup: CDR1 SGHTS, CDR2 YDEGEE. The CDR3 contains 12 residues. The germline V and J ends were trimmed by 4 bases and 4 bases, with 6 bases remaining between them. In nucleotides, the CDR3 is TGTGCCAGCAGCCACAATTACAATGAGCAGTTCTTC. Translating gives CASSHNYNEQFF.

This chain connects TRBV27 to TRBJ2-5; 7 nucleotides agree with TRBD1. This CDR3 is 16 amino acids long. With V trimmed by 6 bases and J by 0 bases, 10 bases remained unmatched. Germline V gene sequence: CDR1 MNHEY, CDR2 SMNVEV (reference sequence). Here the CDR3 reads CASSLRGSPYQETQYF. In DNA, the CDR3 is TGTGCCAGCAGCCTCAGGGGGTCCCCGTACCAAGAGACCCAGTACTTC.

The V and J genes are TRBV6-6 and TRBJ1-1; D perhaps matches TRBD1 (5 bases). Trimming took off 6 bases at V and 0 bases at J, with 17 bases between the two ends. Per germline, CDR1 MNHNY and CDR2 SVGAGI (reference sequence). The CDR3 length is 16 residues. CDR3 residues: CASSLMTVPLNTEAFF. In DNA form, the CDR3 reads TGTGCCAGCAGCCTTATGACAGTGCCCCTGAACACTGAAGCTTTCTTT.

CDR3 DNA: TGCGCCAGCACCGACGTAGGTAGCTCCTACGAGCAGTACTTC. As protein: CASTDVGSSYEQYF. The rearrangement uses TRBV10-2 and TRBJ2-7; D gene uncertain. The V end lost 7 bases, the J end lost 0 bases, and 13 bases lay between the germline ends. CDR1 and CDR2 from the germline V gene are WSHSY and SAAADI. The length of the CDR3 is 14 residues.

The chain recombines TRBV6-5 with TRBJ1-6; 7 nucleotides align to TRBD1. There are 13 residues in the CDR3. Trimming took 2 bases from V and 14 from J; bases not matched to a gene: 6. Looked up from germline, CDR1 is MNHEY and CDR2 is SVGAGI. The CDR3 spells CASSYDREWALHF. As DNA, the CDR3 is TGTGCCAGCAGTTACGACAGGGAATGGGCCCTCCACTTT.

The V and J genes are TRBV7-2 and TRBJ2-5; possibly TRBD2 for D (6 bases). V lost 5 bases to trimming and J lost 5 bases, with 21 bases between them. CDR3 length: 16 residues. The V gene's germline CDR1 is SGHTA and CDR2 FQGNSA. Here the CDR3 reads CASSPRKLGGGETQYF. Here the CDR3 DNA reads TGTGCCAGCAGCCCGCGGAAGCTAGGCGGAGGGGAGACCCAGTACTTC.

This rearrangement joins TRBV7-2 to TRBJ2-5; the match to TRBD1 covers 10 bases. The CDR3 sequence is 17 residues long. V was pared by 2 bases and J by 2 bases, with 8 bases of the junction left unmatched. Germline assignment: CDR1 SGHTA and CDR2 FQGNSA. The CDR3 bases are TGTGCCAGCAGCTTAATGGGACAGGGGAACCGTCAAGAGACCCAGTACTTC. Translation gives CASSLMGQGNRQETQYF.

The DNA for the CDR3 is TGCAGCGGGGGACAGGGGGATAACTATGGCTACACCTTC. This codes for CSGGQGDNYGYTF. This chain uses TRBV29-1 with TRBJ1-2, with 11 bases aligning to TRBD1. CDR3 length: 13 amino acids. The germline V gene encodes CDR1 SQVTM and CDR2 ANQGSEA. J was trimmed by 1 base and V by 7 bases; bases with no gene match: 2. The complete variable domain, with remaining parts taken from reference TRBV29-1 and TRBJ1-2, reads SAVISQKPSRDICQRGTSLTIQCQVDSQVTMMFWYRQQPGQSLTLIATANQGSEATYESGFVIDKFPISRPNLTFSTLTVSNMSPEDSSIYLCSGGQGDNYGYTFGSGTRLTVV.

The chain links TRBV18 to TRBJ1-1; D might be TRBD1 (5 bases). The length of the CDR3 is 14 residues. The ends were cut back, 2 bases at V and 7 bases at J, with 14 bases in the middle. Germline assignment: CDR1 KGHSH and CDR2 LQKENI. The DNA of the CDR3 is TGTGCCAGCTCACCAGGAGGGGTTGGCGGTGAAGCTTTCTTT. Its translation is CASSPGGVGGEAFF.

The rearrangement links TRBV7-2 to TRBJ1-6; 7 bases agree with TRBD1. Germline V gives CDR1 SGHTA, CDR2 FQGNSA. CDR3 size: 15 residues. Losses at the gene ends were 4 bases for V and 8 bases for J; bases not matched to a gene: 8. CDR3 residues: CASSYPDRRDSPLHF. The CDR3 nucleotides are TGTGCCAGCAGCTACCCGGACAGGAGGGATTCACCCCTCCACTTT. The full variable domain, completed using reference TRBV7-2 and TRBJ1-6, is GAGVSQSPSNKVTEKGKDVELRCDPISGHTALYWYRQSLGQGLEFLIYFQGNSAPDKSGLPSDRFSAERTGGSVSTLTIQRTQQEDSAVYLCASSYPDRRDSPLHFGNGTRLTVT.

The chain combines TRBV28 with TRBJ2-1, with 7 bases lining up with TRBD2. Germline assignment: CDR1 MDHEN and CDR2 SYDVKM. The V segment lost 5 bases and the J segment 7 bases; nucleotides outside the gene matches: 5. This CDR3 has 13 residues. CDR3 residues: CASSLGGGNEQFF. The CDR3 nucleotides read TGTGCCAGCAGTCTTGGGGGGGGAAATGAGCAGTTCTTC.

The chain has TRBV5-1 and TRBJ1-1; D perhaps matches TRBD1 (6 bases). The V end was cut by 6 bases, the J end by 2 bases, with 11 bases between. CDR1 is SGHRS, CDR2 YFSETQ, per germline. The CDR3 loop spans 13 amino acids. CDR3 DNA sequence: TGCGCCAGCAAGGGGGGAGCAAACACTGAAGCTTTCTTT. Translating gives CASKGGANTEAFF.

The rearrangement uses TRBV5-4 and TRBJ2-1; 7 positions match TRBD1. Germline CDR1 SGHNT, CDR2 YYREEE (reference sequence). The length of the CDR3 is 14 residues. With V trimmed by 3 bases and J by 10 bases, 10 bases remained unmatched. CDR3 DNA sequence: TGTGCCAGCAGCTCGAGACAGGGTGCAGGAGAGCAGTTCTTC. Translated: CASSSRQGAGEQFF.

V gene TRBV5-1 combines with J gene TRBJ2-3; D is undetermined. CDR1 and CDR2 from the germline V gene are SGHRS and YFSETQ. This CDR3 has 15 amino acids. Trimming stripped 2 bases from V and 4 bases from J, with 14 bases between. CDR3 amino acids: CASSLSTFMADTQYF. The CDR3 DNA sequence: TGCGCCAGCAGCTTAAGCACATTTATGGCAGATACGCAGTATTTT.

The CDR3 loop reads CASSLDNRNTEAFF. The CDR3 DNA sequence: TGTGCCAGCAGCTTAGATAACCGTAACACTGAAGCTTTCTTT. The chain has TRBV11-3 and TRBJ1-1; D is unresolved. V dropped 0 bases and J dropped 2 bases, with 7 bases sitting between them. CDR1 SGHNT and CDR2 YENEEA come from the germline V gene. The CDR3 is 14 amino acids.

CDR3 bases: TGTGCCAGCAGCTTATCGGGGGGGCGAACCTACGAGCAGTACTTC. Its protein is CASSLSGGRTYEQYF. This chain links TRBV7-2 with TRBJ2-7; TRBD2 aligns across 8 bases. This CDR3 region has 15 residues. Germline V gene data show CDR1 as SGHTA and CDR2 as FQGNSA. The ends lost 2 bases at V and 2 bases at J; junction bases unmatched: 5.

The CDR3 sequence: CASSLDWVQETQYF. As DNA, the CDR3 is TGCGCCAGCAGCTTGGACTGGGTCCAAGAGACCCAGTACTTC. The chain employs TRBV5-1 and TRBJ2-5; D gene uncertain. V was trimmed by 0 bases and J by 1 base, leaving 7 bases between them. The CDR3 has 14 residues. CDR1 is SGHRS and CDR2 is YFSETQ in the germline V gene.

This clone was detected once. The gene calls are TRBV2 and TRBJ2-1; the match to TRBD1 covers 9 bases. The germline V gene encodes CDR1 SNHLY and CDR2 FYNNEI. The V segment lost 5 bases and the J segment 8 bases; nucleotides outside the gene matches: 13. This CDR3 is 16 amino acids long. The CDR3 reads CASSRTGVNYLYEQFF. The DNA of the CDR3 is TGTGCCAGCAGTCGGACAGGGGTAAACTATTTGTATGAGCAGTTCTTC.

The chain recombines TRBV6-1 with TRBJ2-7; no reliable D call. The CDR3 totals 14 residues. Germline CDR1 and CDR2: MNHNS and SASEGT. V lost 8 bases and J 5 bases, leaving 19 bases between the germline ends. Here the CDR3 DNA reads TGTGCCAGCTTGGCAGGTGACTGGAACCACGAGCAGTACTTC. Translating it yields CASLAGDWNHEQYF.

This chain connects TRBV6-1 to TRBJ1-1; D is perhaps TRBD1 (5 bases). Trimming stripped 1 base from V and 9 bases from J, with 15 bases between. This CDR3 has 14 residues. CDR1 is MNHNS, CDR2 SASEGT, per germline. The CDR3 loop reads CASSEGAGSKKAFF. The CDR3, as DNA: TGTGCCAGCAGTGAAGGGGCAGGGTCTAAGAAAGCTTTCTTT.

In regard to this clone: Other DNA variants within this sample encode the same CDR3. The gene calls are TRBV10-3 and TRBJ1-1; D unresolved. Germline V gene sequence: CDR1 ENHRY, CDR2 SYGVKD. V was trimmed by 6 bases and J by 0 bases, leaving 11 bases between them. The CDR3 spans 14 residues. CDR3: CAIRESGMNTEAFF. DNA of the CDR3: TGTGCCATCAGAGAGAGTGGAATGAACACTGAAGCTTTCTTT.